The entry that follows covers one T cell receptor beta chain sequence. The sample belongs to a study of blood T cell repertoires in COVID-19. Authors' analysis steps: Estimated nucleated cell counts came from reference gene primer amplification. Assay used: immunoSEQ multiplex PCR; TCRdb lists only in-frame clones, some missing. V, J and clone size are taken as reported in that table, and D and trimming were inferred from the DNA itself. The table shows fewer than 350,000 clones, with more than 75% occurring only once. Trimming shortened V by 8 bases and J by 3 bases, and 22 bases separated the two germline ends. The CDR3 totals 16 residues. Germline V gene data show CDR1 as ENHRY and CDR2 as SYGVKD.

V gene TRBV10-3 combines with J gene TRBJ1-2; D perhaps matches TRBD1 (5 bases). Sequenced: PBMCs or T cells enriched from blood (not recorded which). The receptor was derived from a woman aged 40-49 years with acute COVID-19. DNA of the CDR3: TGTGCCATCGACGGGGGAGGGGACCTCCGGGACTATGGCTACACCTTC. Protein sequence: CAIDGGGDLRDYGYTF.